The rows below give T cell receptor beta chains drawn from one sample of a study of Tregs in tolerant kidney transplant recipients. The table came from immunoSEQ multiplex PCR; TCRdb's copy has only in-frame clones and leaves some out. The repertoire holds approximately 50,000 clones, with 91% as singletons. Here the sequenced sample was CD8+ T cells from blood (PBMCs), taken 24 months after the transplant. The receptor source for this set is a human patient who received a combined kidney and bone marrow transplant. Some T cells here may be from the graft donor. The CDR3 runs from the conserved cysteine through the conserved F or W. A D gene is named only where the DNA matches it firmly.

CDR3aa,CDR3nt,j_gene,v_gene,d_gene
CASSSPLIRGAYNEQFF,TGTGCCAGCAGCTCACCCCTGATACGGGGGGCCTACAATGAGCAGTTCTTC,TRBJ2-1,TRBV7-9,TRBD2
CASSLGIHEQYF,TGTGCCAGCAGCTTAGGTATCCACGAGCAGTACTTC,TRBJ2-7,TRBV11-2,NA
CASSLSLRMNTEAFF,TGTGCCAGCAGTTTATCACTGAGAATGAACACTGAAGCTTTCTTT,TRBJ1-1,TRBV27,NA
CATSRDRTYTGELFF,TGTGCCACCAGCAGAGATCGGACTTACACCGGGGAGCTGTTTTTT,TRBJ2-2,TRBV15,NA
CAISEATGVQPQHF,TGTGCCATCAGTGAGGCGACAGGGGTTCAGCCCCAGCATTTT,TRBJ1-5,TRBV10-3,TRBD1
CASSYGAGGNTEAFF,TGTGCCAGCAGTTACGGGGCAGGGGGGAACACTGAAGCTTTCTTT,TRBJ1-1,TRBV6-5,TRBD1
CASIRGRDANTGELFF,TGCGCCAGCATAAGGGGGAGAGACGCGAACACCGGGGAGCTGTTTTTT,TRBJ2-2,TRBV23-1,NA
CASSPTGGYSYEQYF,TGTGCCAGCAGCCCCACTGGCGGTTACTCCTACGAGCAGTACTTC,TRBJ2-7,TRBV9,NA
CATKNQGNYGYTF,TGTGCCACCAAAAACCAGGGGAACTATGGCTACACCTTC,TRBJ1-2,TRBV19,NA
CASTAGAMDTQYF,TGTGCCAGCACTGCGGGAGCAATGGATACGCAGTATTTT,TRBJ2-3,TRBV6-6,TRBD2
CASSQDRAGMNTEAFF,TGCGCCAGCAGCCAAGACAGGGCAGGGATGAACACTGAAGCTTTCTTT,TRBJ1-1,TRBV4-3,NA
CASSPQRQLNNEQFF,TGCGCCAGCAGCCCACAGCGACAGCTTAACAATGAGCAGTTCTTC,TRBJ2-1,TRBV5-1,NA
CASSQDKHTEAFF,TGCGCCAGCAGCCAAGATAAGCACACTGAAGCTTTCTTT,TRBJ1-1,TRBV4-1,NA